This T cell receptor beta chain was found in a study of cytomegalovirus exposure and HLA in healthy donors. Amplification used 60 Vbeta primers and 13 Jbeta primers. Clones were sequenced by immunoSEQ multiplex PCR, and TCRdb holds only the in-frame ones, with some missing. The table lists about 33,000 clones. With V trimmed by 6 bases and J by 4 bases, 11 bases remained unmatched. The CDR3 length is 15 residues. Germline CDR1 and CDR2: MDHEN and SYDVKM. The source of this sequence is a man aged 40-50 years in good health and CMV-seronegative. V is TRBV28 and J is TRBJ1-1, with 7 bases aligning to TRBD1. Sequencing was performed on PBMCs. DNA for the CDR3: TGTGCCAGCAGGGGGTCGGAGGGGGCCTCCACTGAAGCTTTCTTT. Translation: CASRGSEGASTEAFF.